This TCR beta chain was obtained from a study of cytomegalovirus exposure and HLA in healthy donors. The J segment lost 4 bases and the V segment lost 1 base, leaving 11 bases of the junction unmatched. CDR1 is SEHNR and CDR2 is FQNEAQ in the germline V gene (reference sequence). The CDR3 consists of 18 residues. The donors were members of the validation cohort comprising 120 subjects, separate from the roughly 700-subject first cohort. In regard to this clone: Its antigen is unidentified.

The method was immunoSEQ multiplex PCR; TCRdb's version includes in-frame clones alone and lacks a portion of them. The sample yields 110,000 or so clones, 86% seen once. Study-level findings and limits: It was about 150 TCR beta chains that were listed as cytomegalovirus-associated.

The sample comprised PBMCs. The rearrangement uses TRBV7-9 and TRBJ1-5; 9 bases fit TRBD1. This clonotype originated in a man younger than 30 in good health and CMV-seronegative. As DNA, the CDR3 is TGTGCCAGCAGCTTAGGGACAGGGGCCCGACTGGAAAATCAGCCCCAGCATTTT. Amino acid sequence: CASSLGTGARLENQPQHF. The complete variable domain, with remaining parts taken from reference TRBV7-9 and TRBJ1-5, reads DTGVSQNPRHKITKRGQNVTFRCDPISEHNRLYWYRQTLGQGPEFLTYFQNEAQLEKSRLLSDRFSAERPKGSFSTLEIQRTEQGDSAMYLCASSLGTGARLENQPQHFGDGTRLSIL.